Given below is one T cell receptor beta chain in context. These data originate in a study of control samples from healthy donors and cancer patients. The assay was immunoSEQ multiplex PCR, and TCRdb's table has in-frame clones only and misses some. Altogether more than 150,000 clones are present, 93% being singletons, with the ten largest covering about 2.4%. The CDR3 spans 16 residues. Germline V gene sequence: CDR1 SNHLY, CDR2 FYNNEI. V gave up 2 bases and J gave up 0 bases, with 13 bases separating them. V is TRBV2 and J is TRBJ1-1; D perhaps matches TRBD1 (6 bases). The receptor's source is a man between 45 and 60 years old in good health. Sample: blood. CDR3 nucleotide sequence: TGTGCCAGCAGTGAATCGGGACAAATTATGAACACTGAAGCTTTCTTT. This encodes CASSESGQIMNTEAFF.